This TCR beta chain was sequenced during a study of cytomegalovirus exposure and HLA in healthy donors (dated by TCRdb to 2016 to 2017). At the level of the whole study: An earlier analysis of approximately 640 of the donors reported 276 Gb of sequence data and some 120 million unique TCR beta sequences from about 180 million T cells. An earlier analysis of fewer than 750 of the donors used high-throughput TCR beta sequencing to judge whether each TCR beta V gene segment behaved as functional or pseudogenic. A later analysis re-analyzed previously published TCR beta repertoires from 650 to 800 donors and added high-resolution HLA genotyping to study TCR occurrence patterns. Several DR-DQ haplotypes were treated as single units for association and clustering because of strong linkage in the cohort. The study combined high-throughput TCR immunosequencing, statistical association of individual TCRs with disease status, and machine learning to predict cytomegalovirus infection status. Every repertoire in the discovery cohort had been generated on one and the same sequencing platform. Genome-wide SNP genotypes for about 65% of the 666 donors were used in a later genetic analysis, which treated that subset as a discovery cohort. An early release covering around 630 HLA-typed donors comprised 250 to 350 gigabases of sequencing data and about 90 million unique TCR sequences. Rather than drawing on any new phenotypic data, the later analysis identified candidate immune exposures from TCR beta sequences and the way those sequences occurred across donors. Besides the first cohort of roughly 660 subjects, a separate validation cohort made up of 95 to 150 different subjects was used. Typing coverage differed by locus: A, B, C, DRB1 and DQB1 were typed in roughly 620-630 donors, DQA1 in 500 to 550, DPA1 in 600 to 610, and DPB1 in around 440. The study was designed to test whether signatures of past pathogen exposure could be identified by cataloging public T cell receptors. Among under 450 genotyped donors of the cohort, an average of 235,054 unique TCR beta nucleotide sequences were sequenced per donor, roughly a sixth of them non-productive. Using immunosequencing, the study profiled T cell repertoires from 640 or so subjects and related those repertoires to cytomegalovirus serostatus. HLA typing included class I and class II loci at four-digit resolution. Donor age, sex, ethnicity and CMV serostatus were compiled alongside the repertoire data. Among the roughly 400 genotyped donors, around 81% belonged to the genetic ancestry cluster associated with self-reported Caucasian donors.

The method was the immunoSEQ multiplex PCR assay. A mixture of 60 forward primers for TCR Vbeta segments and 13 reverse primers for TCR Jbeta segments was used in the multiplex PCR. The CDR3 region of rearranged TCR beta genes was amplified from genomic DNA with a multiplex PCR assay. On the Illumina HiSeq System, the amplified TCR beta libraries were sequenced as 87-base-pair reads. The study's processing was this. A later analysis tallied tens of millions of unique TCR beta chains across the 666 repertoires, and about 10 million of those chains were shared by two or more donors. Raw reads were error-corrected and collapsed into unique sequences with a nearest-neighbor algorithm that merged closely related sequences to remove PCR and sequencing errors. To assign V, D and J gene segments, CDR3 sequences were aligned to IMGT reference sequences. For a sequence to be retained, a match of at least six nucleotides was required to both a V gene segment and a J gene segment. Rearrangements were classified as productive when the CDR3 lacked stop codons and remained in frame with V and J, and all other rearrangements were classified as non-productive. Following IMGT convention, CDR3 was defined as the stretch from the second conserved V-encoded cysteine to the conserved J-encoded phenylalanine. The earlier analysis of 450 to 750 of the donors excluded any sequence lacking an unambiguous match to a single V gene segment. An earlier analysis of 450 to 650 of the donors called V segments functional above 56.7% productive rearrangements and segregating when the between-donor standard deviation exceeded 5%. A statistical classification framework was built to diagnose cytomegalovirus status from the catalog of TCR beta chain sequences. A later analysis assigned V and J genes by comparing TCR nucleotide sequences with IMGT/GENE-DB human TR gene sequences. Using the TCRdist pipeline, a later analysis assigned CDR3 sequences along with most-parsimonious VDJ recombination scenarios. A later analysis defined each TCR beta chain by its CDR3 amino acid sequence plus V-gene family, and excluded reads lacking a unique V-gene family. A later analysis removed 600 or so highly shared, low-generation-probability nucleotide sequences to deal with suspected cross-contamination and a sequencing artifact. For each public chain, a later analysis derived a clonal expansion index from normalized ranks of inferred template counts within each repertoire. Generation probabilities in a later analysis came from a VDJ recombination model fitted to out-of-frame rearrangements, and those results were checked against IGoR. Hypergeometric tests were used in a later analysis to score TCR-TCR, TCR-HLA and TCR-CMV co-occurrence, with a repertoire-size bias correction applied to the TCR pairs. False discovery rates were estimated in a later analysis by permuting HLA or CMV assignments 20 times. A later analysis grouped co-occurring TCRs with DBSCAN, adding TCRdist sequence similarity when clustering within HLA-allele-positive subsets. Co-occurrence clustering excluded repertoires with fewer than 30,000 or more than 120,000 public chains, plus five with anomalous nucleotide sharing. This immuneACCESS table, as held by TCRdb, lists in-frame sequences with V and J called but not all clones. Of the missing ones, under half trace to an unresolved V gene in checked studies; the others have no known cause. That table is the source of V, J and clone size, and D and trimming were worked out from the DNA. The sample data list roughly 81,000 clones, and 79% of these were observed just once. 2% to 2.5% of the sample comes from the top ten.

As concerns this clone: What this receptor recognizes is not known. No per-base quality is available; no much larger clone lies one base away.

Germline trimming amounts to 4 bases on V and 1 base on J, with 4 as the count of junction bases outside the gene matches. The CDR3 contains 15 residues, cysteine and phenylalanine counted. The only DNA kept is the CDR3, 45 bases in frame from the first base. The germline V gene sets CDR1 to SGHTS and CDR2 to YDEGEE. The cohort consisted of approximately 690 healthy bone marrow donors. At the time of sampling, all cohort members were nominally healthy, though unrecorded immune exposures were likely present. The donor tested CMV seronegative, placing the donor among the 350 or so seronegative members of the cohort. Each donor provided a peripheral blood sample, and peripheral blood mononuclear cells were used for TCR beta sequencing. Genomic DNA was extracted from the blood cell samples with the Qiagen DNeasy Blood Extraction Kit. What the work shows at the level of the full study, not this receptor alone: The classifier was reported to diagnose cytomegalovirus status with high specificity and sensitivity in both the original cohort and the validation cohort. A later analysis found that HLA-associated TCR beta chains were more clonally expanded and had lower generation probabilities than equally common non-associated chains. Roughly 17 rarely observed V segments, including chromosome 9 orphons, were excluded from the earlier analysis of almost 600 of the donors because counts were too low. At a false discovery rate of 0.05, a later analysis linked under 20,000 TCR beta sequences to specific HLA alleles. Most CMV-associated TCR beta chains appeared to be HLA-restricted in a later analysis, and the HLA associations seemed to be driven largely by CMV exposure. In an earlier analysis of some 500 of the donors, most TCR beta V segments appeared in productive rearrangements about 87% or about 30% of the time, broadly matching IMGT annotations. Assigning TCR associations to individual alleles was difficult when HLA alleles, especially DR and DQ, strongly co-occurred. The cohort was sequenced for TCR beta chains only, and without alpha or paired-chain data the features that could be detected were limited. The authors suggested that the approach could potentially be generalized to other disease states and immunological phenotypes. Presence/absence analyses assumed roughly uniform sequencing depth across donors, an assumption that may not hold. Some IMGT-functional V segments, including TRBV6-2 and TRBV6-3, could not be told apart with the 87-base-pair reads, so those segments were excluded. While some public TCRs were present in many individuals, most TCR sequences turned up only very rarely across donors. A further reported finding was that TCR beta sequences accurately predicted the HLA-A and HLA-B alleles for most subjects in the first cohort. In the study, around 160 TCR beta chains were listed as associated with cytomegalovirus. In a later genetic analysis, fewer N-insertions in productive TCRs were reported among donors in an Asian-associated ancestry cluster than the approximately 670-donor mean. For the cohort, immune exposure information was limited to CMV serostatus. In a later analysis, TCR association rates were found to vary across HLA loci, with the most associated TCRs seen for DRB1 alleles and the fewest for HLA-C alleles. According to a later analysis, parvovirus B19, influenza, CMV and Epstein-Barr virus appeared linked to several top co-occurrence clusters. Three of the identified cytomegalovirus-associated TCR beta chains were confirmed in vitro to be specific for cytomegalovirus antigens. Because HLA typing was missing for some donors at each locus, association tests included only the typed subset. V-gene and J-gene trimming of TCR beta chains was associated with a missense DCLRE1C variant in a later genetic analysis, and the association was replicated in an independent cohort. Correlated functional status among segregating V segments might reflect linkage disequilibrium, but an unknown experimental factor could not be ruled out. A cluster of highly shared sequence variants was judged likely to be a technical artifact of the sequencing pipeline.

This sequence originates from a man younger than 45 in good health and CMV-seronegative. Material: PBMCs. The rearranged segments are TRBV5-8 and TRBJ2-2, and TRBD1 aligns with 7 junction nucleotides. The CDR3 loop reads CASSRQGLNTGELFF. The DNA sequence follows: TGTGCCAGCAGCCGACAGGGATTGAACACCGGGGAGCTGTTTTTT.